These 9 T cell receptor beta chains share one sample of origin, sequenced in a study of response to subunit inactivated influenza vaccine. TCRdb re-called the RT-PCR reads through MiXCR, storing one row per CDR3 protein. The sample carries approximately 500,000 distinct CDR3 sequences, around 15% recorded once. The source was PBMCs from blood, collected roughly 12 days after vaccination. All receptors derive from a man aged 50-59 years who received an inactivated influenza vaccine.

The CDR3 region has the DNA TGTGCCAGCAGTCTGACGGGACAGACAGCTTTCTTT. It codes for CASSLTGQTAFF. This sequence joins TRBV3-1 and TRBJ1-1; 7 bases match TRBD1. Per the germline V gene, CDR1 is LGHDT and CDR2 is YNNKEL (reference sequence). This CDR3 is built from 12 residues. With 6 bases clipped from V and 10 bases from J, the junction kept 8 bases outside the gene matches.

The chain employs TRBV29-1 and TRBJ2-3; TRBD2 matches at 7 bases. Germline trimming cut 4 bases from V and 2 bases from J; bases unmatched to any gene: 6. Germline CDR1 and CDR2: SQVTM and ANQGSEA. The CDR3 extends over 14 amino acids. The CDR3 DNA reads TGCAGCGTTGGGTCGAGCGGGGTCACAGATACGCAGTATTTT. Translation: CSVGSSGVTDTQYF.

The chain's CDR3 is CASSQDRVTEAFF. For the CDR3, the DNA is TGTGCCAGCAGCCAAGACAGGGTCACTGAAGCTTTCTTT. The chain links TRBV3-1 to TRBJ1-1; TRBD1 is a possible D gene (5 bases). Germline assignment: CDR1 LGHDT and CDR2 YNNKEL (reference sequence). The V gene lost 0 bases and the J gene lost 4 bases, with 6 bases spanning the gap. CDR3 size: 13 residues.

There are a few counts of this clonotype. The rearrangement links TRBV11-2 to TRBJ2-3, with TRBD2 identical over 9 bases. The CDR3 loop spans 17 amino acids. V was clipped by 3 bases and J by 1 base; unmatched bases: 8. CDR1 SGHAT and CDR2 FQNNGV come from the germline V gene. The CDR3 DNA reads as TGTGCCAGCAGCTTGGTCTTGAGGACTAGCGGCACAGATACGCAGTATTTT. Protein sequence: CASSLVLRTSGTDTQYF.

This clonotype was observed at least ten times. The chain employs TRBV12-3 or TRBV12-4 and TRBJ2-2, with D perhaps matching TRBD1 (5 bases). This CDR3 is built from 13 residues. V dropped 9 bases and J dropped 5 bases, with 13 bases sitting between them. The CDR3 DNA is TGTGCCAGTAGGGGCGAAGAAACCGGGGAGCTGTTTTTT. As protein: CASRGEETGELFF.

A few counts support this clonotype. This chain uses TRBV20-1 with TRBJ1-3, with unresolved D. CDR3 length: 16 amino acids. Trimming took 3 bases from V and 1 from J, leaving 16 bases between them. Looked up from germline, CDR1 is DFQATT and CDR2 is SNEGSKA (reference sequence). This CDR3 reads CSASGGRGISGNTIYF. The CDR3 bases are TGCAGTGCTAGTGGCGGGCGGGGAATTTCTGGAAACACCATATATTTT.

The chain employs TRBV7-2 and TRBJ2-3; the D is unclear. The CDR3 is made up of 12 amino acids. V was clipped by 10 bases and J by 4 bases, with 12 bases between them. The germline V gene has CDR1 SGHTA and CDR2 FQGNSA. The CDR3: CAMGLRSDTQYF. The CDR3 DNA is TGTGCCATGGGCTTGCGGTCAGATACGCAGTATTTT.

This clonotype was picked up a small number of times. In nucleotides, the CDR3 is TGCGCCAGCAGCCAAGAGGGGGCGGCTAACTATGGCTACACCTTC. This translates into CASSQEGAANYGYTF. The gene calls are TRBV4-1 and TRBJ1-2; tentative D call: TRBD1 (6 bases). The V end was cut by 0 bases, the J end by 0 bases, with 8 bases between. The CDR3 has 15 amino acids. CDR1 and CDR2 (germline): MGHRA, YSYEKL.

The sample holds many counts of this clonotype. The J gene is TRBJ2-2, the V gene TRBV11-2; D is perhaps TRBD1 or TRBD2 (5 bases each). Trimming stripped 6 bases from V and 2 bases from J, with 16 bases between. Germline values: CDR1 SGHAT, CDR2 FQNNGV. The CDR3 is 16 amino acids. CDR3 protein: CASRTSRGPNTGELFF. The CDR3 DNA follows: TGTGCCAGCAGGACCTCGAGGGGCCCCAACACCGGGGAGCTGTTTTTT.